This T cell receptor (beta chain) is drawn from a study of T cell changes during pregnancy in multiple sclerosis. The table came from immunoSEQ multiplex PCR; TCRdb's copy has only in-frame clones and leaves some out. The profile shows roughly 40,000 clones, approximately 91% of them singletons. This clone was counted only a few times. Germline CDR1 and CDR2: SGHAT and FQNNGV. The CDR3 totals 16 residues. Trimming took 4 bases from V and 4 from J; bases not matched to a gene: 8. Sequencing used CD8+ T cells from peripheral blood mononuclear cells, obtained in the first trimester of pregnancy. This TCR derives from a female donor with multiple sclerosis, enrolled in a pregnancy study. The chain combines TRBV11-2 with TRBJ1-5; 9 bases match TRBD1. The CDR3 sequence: CASSSPDRGPNQPQHF. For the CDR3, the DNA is TGTGCCAGCAGCTCTCCGGACAGGGGCCCTAATCAGCCCCAGCATTTT.